Below are 31 T cell receptor beta chains sequenced from a single sample in a study of cytomegalovirus exposure and HLA in healthy donors. A multiplex PCR was run with 60 Vbeta primers and 13 Jbeta primers. Produced via immunoSEQ multiplex PCR; TCRdb's table is partial and in-frame only. The sample records 120,000 to 150,000 clones, about 74% being singletons. The sample comprised PBMCs. The receptors shown here come from a woman aged 40-49 years in good health and CMV-seronegative.

The chain combines TRBV19 with TRBJ2-2; TRBD1 might be the D (5 bases). The V gene lost 4 bases and the J gene lost 1 base, with 7 bases spanning the gap. In germline, CDR1 is LNHDA, CDR2 SQIVND (reference sequence). There are 14 residues in the CDR3. In nucleotides, the CDR3 is TGTGCCAGTAGTAAGACAGAGAACACCGGGGAGCTGTTTTTT. Encoded protein: CASSKTENTGELFF.

The chain joins TRBV18 to TRBJ2-1; TRBD1 matches at 8 bases. Germline-derived CDR1 and CDR2 are KGHSH and LQKENI. With V trimmed by 4 bases and J by 2 bases, 7 bases remained unmatched. The CDR3 runs 16 residues. The CDR3 reads CASSLRTGWPYNEQFF. DNA for the CDR3: TGTGCCAGCTCACTACGGACAGGGTGGCCCTACAATGAGCAGTTCTTC.

The rearrangement links TRBV7-2 to TRBJ2-1; 8 positions agree with TRBD2. Germline values: CDR1 SGHTA, CDR2 FQGNSA. The CDR3 extends over 14 amino acids. With 8 bases clipped from V and 2 bases from J, the junction kept 5 bases outside the gene matches. CDR3: CASYSGRPYNEQFF. CDR3 nucleotide sequence: TGTGCCAGCTACAGCGGGAGACCCTACAATGAGCAGTTCTTC.

The chain recombines TRBV5-1 with TRBJ2-2; 8 bases match TRBD2. In germline, CDR1 is SGHRS, CDR2 YFSETQ. This CDR3 is 18 amino acids long. V trimming: 6 bases; J trimming: 0 bases; junction bases outside the gene matches: 13. CDR3 coding DNA: TGCGCCAGCACCTCTCCTAGCGGGCTTTCCCCGAACACCGGGGAGCTGTTTTTT. Translating gives CASTSPSGLSPNTGELFF.

The chain employs TRBV19 and TRBJ2-1; 9 nucleotides match TRBD2. J gave up 0 bases and V 5 bases, and 8 bases lay outside the gene matches. CDR3 length: 17 residues. Germline CDR1 and CDR2: LNHDA and SQIVND (reference sequence). CDR3 nucleotide sequence: TGTGCCAGTAGTTCACTAGCGGGTACGAGCTCCTACAATGAGCAGTTCTTC. Its translation: CASSSLAGTSSYNEQFF.

The rearrangement uses TRBV2 and TRBJ2-7, with 8 nucleotides matching TRBD1. Germline assignment: CDR1 SNHLY and CDR2 FYNNEI. CDR3 size: 13 residues. The trim removed 6 bases at V and 3 bases at J, leaving 4 bases unmatched. CDR3 DNA sequence: TGTGCCAGCAGCGCGGACAGGGACTACGAGCAGTACTTC. This codes for CASSADRDYEQYF.

The gene calls are TRBV28 and TRBJ2-7; weak D call: TRBD1 (6 bases). The germline CDR1 and CDR2 sequences are MDHEN and SYDVKM. The germline V and J ends were trimmed by 3 bases and 6 bases, with 6 bases remaining between them. There are 11 residues in the CDR3. The CDR3 reads CASSFRGEQYF. The CDR3, as DNA: TGTGCCAGCAGTTTCAGGGGCGAGCAGTACTTC.

The rearrangement links TRBV27 to TRBJ2-7, with TRBD1 as a possible D gene (6 bases). The CDR3 runs to 13 residues. Deletions cut 3 bases from V and 3 bases from J, with 9 bases between. Germline V gene sequence: CDR1 MNHEY, CDR2 SMNVEV (reference sequence). This CDR3 is CASSLTGNYEQYF. The CDR3 DNA sequence: TGTGCCAGCAGTTTGACAGGCAACTACGAGCAGTACTTC.

This CDR3 reads CASNQGLGYNEQFF. In DNA, the CDR3 is TGTGCCAGCAACCAGGGGTTGGGATACAATGAGCAGTTCTTC. The genes are TRBV27 and TRBJ2-1; weak D call: TRBD1 (6 bases). In germline, CDR1 is MNHEY, CDR2 SMNVEV (reference sequence). V lost 7 bases, J lost 4 bases, and 14 bases lay in between. This CDR3 spans 14 amino acids.

V is TRBV28 and J is TRBJ1-2, with 9 bases fitting TRBD1. With 6 bases clipped from V and 7 bases from J, the junction kept 9 bases outside the gene matches. The CDR3 is 14 amino acids. Germline lookup yields CDR1 MDHEN and CDR2 SYDVKM. The DNA of the CDR3 is TGTGCCAGCAGCGAACCGGGACAGGGTCTTGGCTACACCTTC. As protein: CASSEPGQGLGYTF.

The chain uses TRBV2 and TRBJ2-3; 9 nucleotides align to TRBD1. J gave up 1 base and V 10 bases, and 3 bases lay outside the gene matches. This CDR3 region has 13 residues. CDR1 and CDR2 from the germline V gene are SNHLY and FYNNEI. Here the CDR3 DNA reads TGTGCCAAACAGGGGGCGCGCACAGATACGCAGTATTTT. Translated, it gives CAKQGARTDTQYF.

The gene calls are TRBV28 and TRBJ2-3; D perhaps matches TRBD1 (6 bases). The length of the CDR3 is 15 residues. Germline values: CDR1 MDHEN, CDR2 SYDVKM. Trimming cost V 5 bases and J 2 bases, with 14 bases left between them. The CDR3 DNA reads TGTGCCAGCAGTACCTCGGGGACATCCACAGATACGCAGTATTTT. This translates into CASSTSGTSTDTQYF.

The chain's CDR3 is CASSQRTSGRAFHEQYF. The CDR3 DNA reads TGTGCCAGCAGCCAGAGGACTAGCGGGAGGGCCTTCCACGAGCAGTACTTC. V usage is TRBV13 and J usage is TRBJ2-7; 15 positions match TRBD2. Germline loops: CDR1 PRHDT, CDR2 FYEKMQ (reference sequence). This CDR3 contains 17 residues. V lost 5 bases to trimming and J lost 5 bases; unmatched junction nucleotides: 10.

The V call is TRBV28, the J call TRBJ2-7; 7 nucleotides align to TRBD2. The CDR3 sequence is 14 residues long. Germline lookup yields CDR1 MDHEN and CDR2 SYDVKM. J lost 2 bases, V lost 0 bases, and 1 base had no gene match. The CDR3 sequence: CASSLWLAAYEQYF. Written as DNA, the CDR3 is TGTGCCAGCAGTTTATGGCTAGCGGCCTACGAGCAGTACTTC.

The chain carries TRBV9 and TRBJ2-7, with D uncertain. CDR1 SGDLS and CDR2 YYNGEE come from the germline V gene. Trimming pared 1 base from V and 2 bases from J, leaving 16 bases between. CDR3 length equals 16 residues. CDR3 DNA: TGTGCCAGCAGCGTAAGTTCCCCGGGTTTACCCTACGAGCAGTACTTC. As protein: CASSVSSPGLPYEQYF.

J is TRBJ2-2 and V is TRBV15; 11 nucleotides align to TRBD1. V lost 3 bases to trimming and J lost 5 bases; unmatched junction nucleotides: 5. There are 16 residues in the CDR3. Germline V gives CDR1 LNHNV, CDR2 YYDKDF (reference sequence). DNA for the CDR3: TGTGCCACCAGCAGGGACAGGGGGCTTGGAACCGGGGAGCTGTTTTTT. Its translation is CATSRDRGLGTGELFF. Drawing the rest from reference TRBV15 and TRBJ2-2, the complete variable domain is DAMVIQNPRYQVTQFGKPVTLSCSQTLNHNVMYWYQQKSSQAPKLLFHYYDKDFNNEADTPDNFQSRRPNTSFCFLDIRSPGLGDTAMYLCATSRDRGLGTGELFFGEGSRLTVL.

This sequence joins TRBV28 and TRBJ1-2; D not resolved. The V end was cut by 3 bases, the J end by 1 base, with 9 bases between. Germline CDR1 and CDR2: MDHEN and SYDVKM. The CDR3 covers 14 residues. CDR3 in DNA: TGTGCCAGCAGTTTCCCAGACTTTAACTATGGCTACACCTTC. Translation gives CASSFPDFNYGYTF.

CDR3 sequence: CASNLGVGQGAYEQYF. The CDR3 DNA reads as TGTGCCAGCAACTTGGGGGTCGGGCAGGGGGCCTACGAGCAGTACTTC. The chain combines TRBV28 with TRBJ2-7, with 7 nucleotides matching TRBD1. The germline V gene encodes CDR1 MDHEN and CDR2 SYDVKM. Unmatched junction bases numbered 14, after V lost 7 bases and J lost 2 bases. The CDR3 is 16 amino acids. Full variable domain (rest looked up from reference TRBV28 and TRBJ2-7): DVKVTQSSRYLVKRTGEKVFLECVQDMDHENMFWYRQDPGLGLRLIYFSYDVKMKEKGDIPEGYSVSREKKERFSLILESASTNQTSMYLCASNLGVGQGAYEQYFGPGTRLTVT.

This chain joins TRBV5-1 and TRBJ2-3; D not resolved. Germline values: CDR1 SGHRS, CDR2 YFSETQ. V was shortened by 5 bases and J by 2 bases, with 15 bases between the two germline ends. The CDR3 consists of 15 residues. The CDR3 region is CASSAGRAHTDTQYF. CDR3 nucleotide sequence: TGCGCCAGCAGTGCTGGGCGCGCCCACACAGATACGCAGTATTTT.

The chain has TRBV7-9 and TRBJ1-2, with D perhaps TRBD1 (5 bases). The ends were cut back, 3 bases at V and 5 bases at J, with 16 bases in the middle. There are 15 residues in the CDR3. CDR1 is SEHNR, CDR2 FQNEAQ, per germline (reference sequence). CDR3 sequence reads: CASSLPGLNLYGYTF. DNA of the CDR3: TGTGCCAGCAGCTTGCCGGGACTGAACCTATATGGCTACACCTTC. Drawing the rest from reference TRBV7-9 and TRBJ1-2, the complete variable domain is DTGVSQNPRHKITKRGQNVTFRCDPISEHNRLYWYRQTLGQGPEFLTYFQNEAQLEKSRLLSDRFSAERPKGSFSTLEIQRTEQGDSAMYLCASSLPGLNLYGYTFGSGTRLTVV.

The chain combines TRBV15 with TRBJ2-2, with TRBD2 identical over 10 bases. Trimming cost V 0 bases and J 3 bases; bases outside gene matches: 4. Germline V lookup: CDR1 LNHNV, CDR2 YYDKDF (reference sequence). CDR3 length: 17 residues. The CDR3 DNA reads as TGTGCCACCAGCAGAGAGTCCCTAGCGGGAGACACCGGGGAGCTGTTTTTT. This codes for CATSRESLAGDTGELFF. The full variable domain, its missing parts supplied by reference TRBV15 and TRBJ2-2, is DAMVIQNPRYQVTQFGKPVTLSCSQTLNHNVMYWYQQKSSQAPKLLFHYYDKDFNNEADTPDNFQSRRPNTSFCFLDIRSPGLGDTAMYLCATSRESLAGDTGELFFGEGSRLTVL.

This chain joins TRBV29-1 and TRBJ1-5; no firm D call. V gave up 5 bases and J gave up 6 bases, with 17 bases separating them. The germline V gene encodes CDR1 SQVTM and CDR2 ANQGSEA. The CDR3 is 14 amino acids. CDR3 nucleotides: TGCAGCGTTACACTAAACTACGTGGGTCAGCCCCAGCATTTT. Translation: CSVTLNYVGQPQHF.

V usage is TRBV7-9 and J usage is TRBJ1-4; the match to TRBD1 covers 8 bases. Germline trimming cut 4 bases from V and 7 bases from J; bases unmatched to any gene: 5. The CDR3 length is 14 residues. CDR1 SEHNR and CDR2 FQNEAQ come from the germline V gene (reference sequence). As DNA, the CDR3 is TGTGCCAGCAGCTCGACAGGGGCATTTGAAAAACTGTTTTTT. The encoded protein is CASSSTGAFEKLFF.

This chain connects TRBV6-1 to TRBJ1-1, with unresolved D. CDR1 is MNHNS, CDR2 SASEGT, per germline. The CDR3 loop spans 12 amino acids. V was cut by 6 bases and J by 5 bases, with 10 bases left in between. The CDR3 nucleotides are TGTGCCAGCAGGGCGGAATGGACTGAAGCTTTCTTT. Its translation: CASRAEWTEAFF.

The chain joins TRBV10-1 to TRBJ2-2; D gene uncertain. CDR3 length: 15 residues. V was trimmed by 5 bases and J by 0 bases, leaving 10 bases between them. Germline V gene lookup returns CDR1 WNHNN and CDR2 SYGVQD (reference sequence). CDR3 DNA: TGCGCCAGCAGTCGCTACAGCACGAACACCGGGGAGCTGTTTTTT. This gives the protein CASSRYSTNTGELFF.

This rearrangement joins TRBV18 to TRBJ2-7, with TRBD1 as a possible D gene (7 bases). The V end lost 2 bases, the J end lost 5 bases, and 10 bases lay between the germline ends. The CDR3 contains 13 residues. CDR1 and CDR2 from the germline V gene are KGHSH and LQKENI. CDR3 sequence (DNA): TGTGCCAGCTCACCAGGAGGGGGCAACGAGCAGTACTTC. The encoded protein is CASSPGGGNEQYF.

The chain links TRBV15 to TRBJ1-1; no reliable D call. The germline CDR1 and CDR2 sequences are LNHNV and YYDKDF (reference sequence). Trimming stripped 3 bases from V and 3 bases from J, with 8 bases between. The CDR3 consists of 13 residues. The CDR3 loop reads CATSSGSYTEAFF. CDR3 coding DNA: TGTGCCACCAGCAGCGGGAGTTACACTGAAGCTTTCTTT.

This clone showed up just a few times. The chain couples TRBV7-9 to TRBJ2-7; 9 bases are a match to TRBD1. Germline-derived CDR1 and CDR2 are SEHNR and FQNEAQ (reference sequence). V lost 5 bases to trimming and J lost 3 bases; unmatched junction nucleotides: 2. This CDR3 spans 13 amino acids. The CDR3 protein is CASSTGQGYEQYF. The CDR3 DNA is TGTGCCAGCAGCACGGGACAGGGCTACGAGCAGTACTTC.

This clone was detected a few times. The J gene is TRBJ2-7, the V gene TRBV13, with 12 positions matching TRBD2. CDR1 is PRHDT and CDR2 is FYEKMQ in the germline V gene (reference sequence). J lost 0 bases, V lost 2 bases, and 2 bases had no gene match. The CDR3 consists of 16 residues. CDR3 sequence (DNA): TGTGCCAGCAGCTTAACTAGCGGGAGGAGCTCCTACGAGCAGTACTTC. It yields the protein CASSLTSGRSSYEQYF.

In regard to this clone: Additional DNA sequences in this sample encode the identical CDR3. The V call is TRBV5-1, the J call TRBJ2-7, with D hard to call. This CDR3 is built from 11 residues. The germline V gene encodes CDR1 SGHRS and CDR2 YFSETQ. Trimming stripped 3 bases from V and 3 bases from J, with 4 bases between. The CDR3 here is CASSSNYEQYF. As DNA, the CDR3 is TGCGCCAGCAGCTCCAACTACGAGCAGTACTTC.

The rearrangement uses TRBV4-1 and TRBJ2-5, with D possibly TRBD2 on 6 matching bases. Per germline, CDR1 MGHRA and CDR2 YSYEKL. The length of the CDR3 is 17 residues. Trimming removed 0 bases from V and 4 bases from J, with 18 bases in between. CDR3 DNA: TGCGCCAGCAGCCAAGAAAACGGCGGGGCGGGCTCAGAGACCCAGTACTTC. Amino acid sequence: CASSQENGGAGSETQYF.